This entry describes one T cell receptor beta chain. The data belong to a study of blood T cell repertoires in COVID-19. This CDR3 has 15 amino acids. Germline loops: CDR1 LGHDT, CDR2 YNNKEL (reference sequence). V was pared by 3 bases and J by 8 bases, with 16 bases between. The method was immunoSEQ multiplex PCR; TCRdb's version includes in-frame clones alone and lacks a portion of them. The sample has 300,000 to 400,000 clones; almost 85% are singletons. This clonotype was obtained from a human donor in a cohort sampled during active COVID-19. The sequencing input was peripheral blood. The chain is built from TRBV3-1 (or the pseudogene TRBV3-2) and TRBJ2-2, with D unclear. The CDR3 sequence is CASSQNEVYEGELFF. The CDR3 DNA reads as TGTGCCAGCAGCCAGAACGAAGTGTATGAGGGGGAGCTGTTTTTT.